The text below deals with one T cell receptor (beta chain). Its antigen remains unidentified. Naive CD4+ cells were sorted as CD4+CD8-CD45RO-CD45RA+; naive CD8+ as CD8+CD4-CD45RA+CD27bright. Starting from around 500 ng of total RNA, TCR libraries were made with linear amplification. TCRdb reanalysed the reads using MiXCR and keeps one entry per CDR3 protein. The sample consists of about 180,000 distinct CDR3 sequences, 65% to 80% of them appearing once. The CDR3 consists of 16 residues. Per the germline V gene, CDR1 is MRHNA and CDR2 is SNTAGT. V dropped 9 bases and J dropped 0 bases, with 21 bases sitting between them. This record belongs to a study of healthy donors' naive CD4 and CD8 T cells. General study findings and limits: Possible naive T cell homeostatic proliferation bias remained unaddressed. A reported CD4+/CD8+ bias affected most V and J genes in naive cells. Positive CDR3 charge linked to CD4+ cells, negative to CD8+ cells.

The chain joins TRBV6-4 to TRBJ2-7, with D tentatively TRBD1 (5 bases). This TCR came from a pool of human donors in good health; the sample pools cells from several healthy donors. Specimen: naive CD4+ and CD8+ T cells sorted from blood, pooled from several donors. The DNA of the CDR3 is TGTGCCAGGGCAAGGACGGACAAACACTCCTCCTACGAGCAGTACTTC. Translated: CARARTDKHSSYEQYF.